This T cell receptor (beta chain) was sequenced in a study of response to subunit inactivated influenza vaccine. Findings of the study overall: It was the authors' suggestion that each seasonal influenza vaccination recruits few new T cells.

One entry per CDR3 protein, called by TCRdb with MiXCR from the RT-PCR reads. This sample has 710,000 or so distinct CDR3 sequences, with around 16% found just once. Worth noting for this clonotype: Its specificity is unknown.

This clonotype was obtained from a man in his fifties who received an inactivated influenza vaccine. This material consisted of PBMCs from blood, taken approximately 13 days after vaccination.

The CDR3 sequence: CSARLISGSGMGQETQYF. The CDR3, as DNA: TGCAGTGCTAGACTTATATCCGGCAGTGGGATGGGCCAAGAGACCCAGTACTTC. The chain couples TRBV20-1 to TRBJ2-5; D gene uncertain. This CDR3 contains 18 residues. Trimming took 2 bases from V and 1 from J, leaving 23 bases between them. Germline CDR1 is DFQATT and CDR2 is SNEGSKA (reference sequence).